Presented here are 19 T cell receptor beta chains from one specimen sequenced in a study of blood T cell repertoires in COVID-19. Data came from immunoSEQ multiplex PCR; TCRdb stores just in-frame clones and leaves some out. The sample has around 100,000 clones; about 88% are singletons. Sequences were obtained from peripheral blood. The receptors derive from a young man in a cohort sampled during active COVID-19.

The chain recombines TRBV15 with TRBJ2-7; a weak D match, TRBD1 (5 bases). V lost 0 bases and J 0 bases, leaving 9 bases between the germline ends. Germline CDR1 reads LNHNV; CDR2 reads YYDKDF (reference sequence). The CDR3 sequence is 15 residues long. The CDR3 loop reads CATSRDRVSSYEQYF. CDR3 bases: TGTGCCACCAGCAGAGACAGGGTCTCCTCCTACGAGCAGTACTTC. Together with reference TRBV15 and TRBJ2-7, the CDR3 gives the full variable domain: DAMVIQNPRYQVTQFGKPVTLSCSQTLNHNVMYWYQQKSSQAPKLLFHYYDKDFNNEADTPDNFQSRRPNTSFCFLDIRSPGLGDTAMYLCATSRDRVSSYEQYFGPGTRLTVT.

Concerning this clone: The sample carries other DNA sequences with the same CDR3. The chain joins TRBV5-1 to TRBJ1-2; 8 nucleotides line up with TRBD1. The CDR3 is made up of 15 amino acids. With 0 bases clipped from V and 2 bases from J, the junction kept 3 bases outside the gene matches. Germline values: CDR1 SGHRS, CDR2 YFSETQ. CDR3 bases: TGCGCCAGCAGCTTGGGTGGACAGGGAAACTATGGCTACACCTTC. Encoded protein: CASSLGGQGNYGYTF.

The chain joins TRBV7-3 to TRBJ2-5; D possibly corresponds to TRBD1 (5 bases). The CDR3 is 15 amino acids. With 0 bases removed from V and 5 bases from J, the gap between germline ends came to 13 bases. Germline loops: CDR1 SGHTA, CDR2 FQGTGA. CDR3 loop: CASSLTAGMWETQYF. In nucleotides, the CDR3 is TGTGCCAGCAGCTTAACGGCAGGGATGTGGGAGACCCAGTACTTC.

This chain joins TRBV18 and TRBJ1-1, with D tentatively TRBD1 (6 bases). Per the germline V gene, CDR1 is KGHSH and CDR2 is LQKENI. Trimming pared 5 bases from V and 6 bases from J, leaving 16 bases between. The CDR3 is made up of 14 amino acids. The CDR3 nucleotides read TGTGCCAGCTCATCCCAAAACAGGGCTTCTGAAGCTTTCTTT. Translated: CASSSQNRASEAFF. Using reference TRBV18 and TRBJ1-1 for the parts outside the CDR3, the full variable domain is NAGVMQNPRHLVRRRGQEARLRCSPMKGHSHVYWYRQLPEEGLKFMVYLQKENIIDESGMPKERFSAEFPKEGPSILRIQQVVRGDSAAYFCASSSQNRASEAFFGQGTRLTVV.

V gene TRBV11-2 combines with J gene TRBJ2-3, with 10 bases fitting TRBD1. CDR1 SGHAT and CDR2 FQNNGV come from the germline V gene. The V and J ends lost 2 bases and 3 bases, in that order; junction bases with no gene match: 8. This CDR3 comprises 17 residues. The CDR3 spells CASSLNGRQGATDTQYF. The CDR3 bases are TGTGCCAGCAGCTTAAATGGAAGACAGGGGGCTACAGATACGCAGTATTTT.

CDR3 coding DNA: TGTGCCACCCAACTTGAGACCCAGTACTTC. This codes for CATQLETQYF. The chain carries TRBV28 and TRBJ2-5; no clear D. Germline V lookup: CDR1 MDHEN, CDR2 SYDVKM. This CDR3 contains 10 residues. With 10 bases removed from V and 5 bases from J, the gap between germline ends came to 8 bases.

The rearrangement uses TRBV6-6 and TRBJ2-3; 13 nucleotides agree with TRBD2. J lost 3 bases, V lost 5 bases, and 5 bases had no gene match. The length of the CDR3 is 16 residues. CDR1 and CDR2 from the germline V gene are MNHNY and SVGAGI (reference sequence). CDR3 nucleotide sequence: TGTGCCAGCAGTAAACTAGCGGGGGGGACGACAGATACGCAGTATTTT. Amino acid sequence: CASSKLAGGTTDTQYF.

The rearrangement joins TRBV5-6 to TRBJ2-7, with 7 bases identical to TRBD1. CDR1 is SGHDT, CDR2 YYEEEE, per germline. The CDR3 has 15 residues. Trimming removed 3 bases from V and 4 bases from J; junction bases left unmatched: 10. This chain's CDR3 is CASSYLGQDDYEQYF. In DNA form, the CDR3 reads TGTGCCAGCAGCTACCTCGGACAGGATGATTACGAGCAGTACTTC.

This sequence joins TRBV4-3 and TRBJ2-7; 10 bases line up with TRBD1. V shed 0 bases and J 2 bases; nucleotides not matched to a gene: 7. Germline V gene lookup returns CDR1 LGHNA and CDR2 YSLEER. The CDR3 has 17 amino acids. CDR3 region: CASSQEGIDRGPYEQYF. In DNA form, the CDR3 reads TGCGCCAGCAGCCAAGAGGGGATTGACAGGGGGCCCTACGAGCAGTACTTC.

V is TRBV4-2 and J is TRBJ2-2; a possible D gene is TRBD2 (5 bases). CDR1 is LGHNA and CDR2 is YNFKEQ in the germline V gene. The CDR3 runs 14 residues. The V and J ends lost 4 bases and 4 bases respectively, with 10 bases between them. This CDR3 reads CASSLIAGTGELFF. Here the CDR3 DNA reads TGTGCCAGCAGCCTCATTGCGGGCACCGGGGAGCTGTTTTTT.

The CDR3 coding sequence is TGTGCCAGCAGTTTAGAGACAATTGAAAAACTGTTTTTT. Its protein is CASSLETIEKLFF. The chain employs TRBV28 and TRBJ1-4; unclear D gene. Germline values: CDR1 MDHEN, CDR2 SYDVKM. The CDR3 is made up of 13 amino acids. V lost 2 bases to trimming and J lost 7 bases, with 8 bases between them.

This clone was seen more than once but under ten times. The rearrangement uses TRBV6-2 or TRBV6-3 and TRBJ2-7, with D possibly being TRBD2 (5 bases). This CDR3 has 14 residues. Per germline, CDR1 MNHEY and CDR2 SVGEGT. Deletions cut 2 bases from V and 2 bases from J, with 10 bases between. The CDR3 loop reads CASSYEGIAYEQYF. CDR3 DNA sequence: TGTGCCAGCAGTTACGAGGGAATTGCCTACGAGCAGTACTTC.

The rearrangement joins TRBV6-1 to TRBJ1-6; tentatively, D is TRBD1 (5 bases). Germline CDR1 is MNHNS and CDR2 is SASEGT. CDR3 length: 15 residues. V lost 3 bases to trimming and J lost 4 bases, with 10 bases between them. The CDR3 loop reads CASSDRALYNSPLHF. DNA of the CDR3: TGTGCCAGCAGTGACAGGGCGCTTTATAATTCACCCCTCCACTTT.

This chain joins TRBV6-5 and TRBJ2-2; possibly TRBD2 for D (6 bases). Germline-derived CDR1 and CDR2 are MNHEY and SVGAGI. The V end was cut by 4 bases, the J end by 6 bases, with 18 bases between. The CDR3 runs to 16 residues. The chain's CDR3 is CASSWGGRPAAGELFF. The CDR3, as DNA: TGTGCCAGCAGTTGGGGAGGACGGCCCGCCGCCGGGGAGCTGTTTTTT.

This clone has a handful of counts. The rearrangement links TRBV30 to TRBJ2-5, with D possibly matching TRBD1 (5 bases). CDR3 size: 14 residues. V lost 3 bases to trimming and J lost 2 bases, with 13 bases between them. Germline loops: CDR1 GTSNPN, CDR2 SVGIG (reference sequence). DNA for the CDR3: TGTGCCTGGAGGTACCCAGGGCCACAAGAGACCCAGTACTTC. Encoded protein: CAWRYPGPQETQYF.

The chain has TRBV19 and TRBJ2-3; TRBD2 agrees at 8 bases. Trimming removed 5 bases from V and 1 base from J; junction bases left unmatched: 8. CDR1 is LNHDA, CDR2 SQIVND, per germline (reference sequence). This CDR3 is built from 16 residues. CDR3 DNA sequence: TGTGCCAGTAGTGCCAAGCCCGGGGGGGGCACAGATACGCAGTATTTT. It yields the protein CASSAKPGGGTDTQYF.

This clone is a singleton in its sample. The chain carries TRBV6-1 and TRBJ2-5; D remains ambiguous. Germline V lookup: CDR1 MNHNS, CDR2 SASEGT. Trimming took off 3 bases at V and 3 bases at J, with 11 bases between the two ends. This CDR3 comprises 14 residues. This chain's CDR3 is CASSEPGREETQYF. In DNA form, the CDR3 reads TGTGCCAGCAGTGAGCCAGGAAGAGAAGAGACCCAGTACTTC.

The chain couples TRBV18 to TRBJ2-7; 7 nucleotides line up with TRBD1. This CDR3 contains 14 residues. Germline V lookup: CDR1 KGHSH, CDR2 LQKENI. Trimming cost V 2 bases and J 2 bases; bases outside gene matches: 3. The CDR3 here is CASSPGTETYEQYF. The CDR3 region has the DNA TGTGCCAGCTCACCAGGGACAGAGACCTACGAGCAGTACTTC.

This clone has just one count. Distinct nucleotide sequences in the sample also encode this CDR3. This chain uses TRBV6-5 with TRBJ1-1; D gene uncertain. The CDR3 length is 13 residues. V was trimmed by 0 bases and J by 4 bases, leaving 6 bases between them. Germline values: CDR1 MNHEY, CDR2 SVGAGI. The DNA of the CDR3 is TGTGCCAGCAGTTACTCACGGGTCACTGAAGCTTTCTTT. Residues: CASSYSRVTEAFF.